These T cell receptor beta chains were read from a single sample in a study of blood T cells in healthy people across ages. TCRdb ran MiXCR on the 5' RACE reads and lists one entry per CDR3 protein. Among approximately 1,000,000 distinct CDR3 sequences listed, under 45% were seen once. Sequenced sample: blood. All receptors derive from a woman aged 55-69 years in good health. Both conserved end residues are part of each CDR3. Each record gives: J gene, V gene, clone size, CDR3 protein. The size field is filled for only some rows; it gives once, few, many or a size class.

j_call: TRBJ2-7
v_call: TRBV20-1
clone_size: few
cdr3_aa: CSAGGTGNNEQYF

j_call: NA
v_call: TRBV10-3
clone_size: NA
cdr3_aa: CAISEWRAGPTYEQYF

j_call: TRBJ2-1
v_call: TRBV20-1
clone_size: NA
cdr3_aa: CSAWTSGSHIYNEQFF

j_call: NA
v_call: TRBV9
clone_size: NA
cdr3_aa: CASSVGGQIPNIQYF

j_call: TRBJ2-2
v_call: TRBV10-1
clone_size: NA
cdr3_aa: CASSAVGSSGELFF

j_call: TRBJ2-5
v_call: TRBV7-2
clone_size: NA
cdr3_aa: CASSLQEGETLYF

j_call: TRBJ2-1
v_call: TRBV24-1
clone_size: NA
cdr3_aa: CAATLRGWDEQFF

j_call: NA
v_call: TRBV5-1
clone_size: few
cdr3_aa: CASSPQWGQGANEQYF

j_call: TRBJ2-7
v_call: TRBV4-1
clone_size: few
cdr3_aa: CASSQDQAKTYEQYF

j_call: TRBJ1-4
v_call: TRBV28
clone_size: NA
cdr3_aa: CASSLDPRWANEKLFF

j_call: TRBJ2-5
v_call: TRBV5-1
clone_size: NA
cdr3_aa: CASSLARGRGETQYF

j_call: TRBJ2-1
v_call: TRBV29-1
clone_size: NA
cdr3_aa: CSVTGSYNKQFF

j_call: TRBJ2-1
v_call: TRBV4-2
clone_size: few
cdr3_aa: CASSQGQGMLDEQFF

j_call: TRBJ2-5
v_call: TRBV7-2
clone_size: NA
cdr3_aa: CANSLVQGQETQYF

j_call: NA
v_call: TRBV2
clone_size: NA
cdr3_aa: CASSEGPGQPRPSSYNEQFF

j_call: TRBJ2-5
v_call: TRBV29-1
clone_size: NA
cdr3_aa: CSVVMGMETQYF

j_call: TRBJ2-1
v_call: TRBV20-1
clone_size: NA
cdr3_aa: CSASGLGTGKYNEQFF

j_call: TRBJ1-4
v_call: TRBV7-9
clone_size: NA
cdr3_aa: CASSPGQGSDNANEKLFF